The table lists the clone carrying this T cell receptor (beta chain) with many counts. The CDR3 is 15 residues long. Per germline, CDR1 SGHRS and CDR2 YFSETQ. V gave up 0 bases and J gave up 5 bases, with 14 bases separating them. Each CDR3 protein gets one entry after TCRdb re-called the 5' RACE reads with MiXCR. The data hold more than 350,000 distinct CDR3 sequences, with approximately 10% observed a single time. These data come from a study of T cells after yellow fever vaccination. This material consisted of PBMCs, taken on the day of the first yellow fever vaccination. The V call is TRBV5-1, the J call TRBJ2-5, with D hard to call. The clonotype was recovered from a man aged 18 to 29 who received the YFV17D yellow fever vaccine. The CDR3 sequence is CASSLAGDVLETQYF. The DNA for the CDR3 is TGCGCCAGCAGCTTGGCGGGCGACGTATTGGAGACCCAGTACTTC.